This T cell receptor beta chain appears in the sequencing data of a study of beta chain features in type 1 diabetes. Approximately 100 mL of blood, on average, came from one heparinised draw per donor. As for this clone: The antigen is not known.

Germline trimming cut 5 bases from V and 5 bases from J; bases unmatched to any gene: 8. The V gene's germline CDR1 is LGHNT and CDR2 FRNRAP. This CDR3 is built from 15 residues. As every portion of the isolated RNA was reverse transcribed, the sequencing read expressed TCRB transcripts. Method: immunoSEQ multiplex PCR; TCRdb's copy keeps in-frame clones and lacks some. The sample yields 350,000 or so clones, around 20% seen once. Study results and limitations: Compared with healthy donors, patients appeared to share more similar naive, central memory and regulatory TCRB repertoires.

This receptor was taken from a woman in her late teens or twenties in good health. Sequencing was carried out using naive CD4+ T cells from blood. This sequence joins TRBV12-5 and TRBJ2-5, with 10 bases that match TRBD1. CDR3 nucleotide sequence: TGTGCTAGTGGTCCGGGGACAGGGGTGGTCGAGACCCAGTACTTC. It yields the protein CASGPGTGVVETQYF.